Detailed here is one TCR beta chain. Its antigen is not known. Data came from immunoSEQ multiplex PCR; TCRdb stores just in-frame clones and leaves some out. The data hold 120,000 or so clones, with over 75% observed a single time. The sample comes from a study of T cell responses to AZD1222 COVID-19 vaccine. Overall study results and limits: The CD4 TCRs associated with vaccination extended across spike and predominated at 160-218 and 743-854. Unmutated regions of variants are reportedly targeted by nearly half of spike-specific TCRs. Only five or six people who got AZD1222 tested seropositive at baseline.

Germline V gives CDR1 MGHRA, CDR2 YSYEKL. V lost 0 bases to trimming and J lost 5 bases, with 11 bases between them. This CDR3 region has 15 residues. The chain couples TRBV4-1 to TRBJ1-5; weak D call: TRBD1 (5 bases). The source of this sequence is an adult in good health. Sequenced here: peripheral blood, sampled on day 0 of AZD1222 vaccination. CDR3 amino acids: CASSQDRQNDQPQHF. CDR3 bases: TGCGCCAGCAGCCAAGATCGACAGAACGATCAGCCCCAGCATTTT.